The 24 T cell receptor beta chains presented below share a single source sample, sequenced in a study of response to subunit inactivated influenza vaccine. MiXCR was run by TCRdb on the RT-PCR reads, yielding one entry per CDR3 protein. The repertoire holds approximately 520,000 distinct CDR3 sequences, approximately 15% seen once, with less than 4% in the top ten. The specimen was CD4+ T cells sorted from PBMCs, collected around 25 months after vaccination. The receptors were sampled from a man aged 45 to 75 who received an inactivated influenza vaccine.

The V and J genes are TRBV5-5 and TRBJ2-1; D call uncertain. Germline CDR1 SGHKS, CDR2 YYEKEE (reference sequence). CDR3 length: 13 residues. V lost 4 bases and J 4 bases, leaving 9 bases between the germline ends. Here the CDR3 DNA reads TGTGCCAGCAGCCGGACGGAATACAATGAGCAGTTCTTC. Amino acid sequence: CASSRTEYNEQFF.

This clonotype was observed a few times. The CDR3 nucleotides read TGCGCCAGCAGCTCCCCTCCATGGCGGACAGGGATTAACACAGATACGCAGTATTTT. Translated: CASSSPPWRTGINTDTQYF. The J gene is TRBJ2-3, the V gene TRBV5-1; 8 bases fit TRBD1. V dropped 3 bases and J dropped 2; count of bases not matched to a gene: 17. CDR1 is SGHRS and CDR2 is YFSETQ in the germline V gene. This CDR3 comprises 19 residues.

This chain joins TRBV12-3 or TRBV12-4 and TRBJ2-7; possible D gene TRBD2, 5 bases. Trimming cost V 6 bases and J 4 bases, with 13 bases left between them. The CDR3 sequence is 13 residues long. CDR3 residues: CASSPGLNYEQYF. The CDR3 region has the DNA TGTGCCAGCAGCCCCGGACTGAATTACGAGCAGTACTTC.

The chain links TRBV24-1 to TRBJ2-2, with 7 bases matching TRBD2. The CDR3 spans 14 residues. Trimming took 8 bases from V and 3 from J; bases not matched to a gene: 5. Germline V gene data show CDR1 as KGHDR and CDR2 as SFDVKD. The CDR3 DNA is TGTGCCACCAAGCGGGAAGCCGACACCGGGGAGCTGTTTTTT. Its protein product is CATKREADTGELFF.

The sample holds a few counts of this clonotype. CDR3 protein: CSVELGPETQYF. In DNA form, the CDR3 reads TGCAGCGTTGAACTGGGCCCGGAGACCCAGTACTTC. The chain employs TRBV29-1 and TRBJ2-5; D gene ambiguous. Germline V CDR1 and CDR2: SQVTM, ANQGSEA. The CDR3 length is 12 residues. The germline V and J ends were trimmed by 2 bases and 5 bases, with 9 bases remaining between them.

This clonotype was detected ten times or more. This sequence joins TRBV5-5 and TRBJ2-2; 7 bases map to TRBD1. V was pared by 3 bases and J by 0 bases, with 5 bases of the junction left unmatched. The CDR3 sequence is 16 residues long. CDR1 is SGHKS and CDR2 is YYEKEE in the germline V gene (reference sequence). The CDR3 sequence is CASSWEGQANTGELFF. The CDR3 nucleotides are TGTGCCAGCAGCTGGGAAGGACAGGCGAACACCGGGGAGCTGTTTTTT.

This chain connects TRBV28 to TRBJ2-3, with D maybe TRBD2 (5 bases). This CDR3 has 15 amino acids. The germline V and J ends were trimmed by 6 bases and 1 base, with 14 bases remaining between them. Germline V gene data show CDR1 as MDHEN and CDR2 as SYDVKM. CDR3: CASRGLSLGTDTQYF. CDR3 in DNA: TGTGCCAGCAGAGGACTCAGCTTGGGCACAGATACGCAGTATTTT.

The chain employs TRBV20-1 and TRBJ2-5, with 8 bases matching TRBD2. Germline CDR1 DFQATT, CDR2 SNEGSKA (reference sequence). CDR3 length: 15 residues. V shed 5 bases, J shed 0 bases, and the junction held 8 bases outside the gene matches. In DNA, the CDR3 is TGCAGTGCTCCAACTAGCGGTTGGTACCAAGAGACCCAGTACTTC. It encodes CSAPTSGWYQETQYF.

A few counts support this clonotype. The rearrangement joins TRBV28 to TRBJ2-7; possible D gene TRBD2, 6 bases. Germline CDR1 reads MDHEN; CDR2 reads SYDVKM. V was trimmed by 2 bases and J by 9 bases, leaving 11 bases between them. This CDR3 is 12 amino acids long. CDR3 coding DNA: TGTGCCAGCAGTTTACGTAGCGGAGGGCAGTACTTC. Protein product: CASSLRSGGQYF.

The rearrangement links TRBV19 to TRBJ2-3; 10 positions match TRBD1. The CDR3 runs 15 residues. Germline loops: CDR1 LNHDA, CDR2 SQIVND (reference sequence). Germline trimming cut 5 bases from V and 2 bases from J; bases unmatched to any gene: 4. The CDR3 bases are TGTGCCAGTAGTTCTGACAGGGGGCACACAGATACGCAGTATTTT. The encoded protein is CASSSDRGHTDTQYF.

The chain employs TRBV2 and TRBJ1-1, with D possibly matching TRBD1 (5 bases). V was trimmed by 3 bases and J by 0 bases, leaving 8 bases between them. Per germline, CDR1 SNHLY and CDR2 FYNNEI. This CDR3 region has 14 residues. The DNA of the CDR3 is TGTGCCAGCAGTGAGCAACAGGTGAACACTGAAGCTTTCTTT. Amino acids: CASSEQQVNTEAFF.

This clonotype has at least ten counts. The chain links TRBV6-5 to TRBJ1-2, with D perhaps TRBD1 (5 bases). V lost 2 bases, J lost 8 bases, and 15 bases lay in between. Germline V gene data show CDR1 as MNHEY and CDR2 as SVGAGI. This CDR3 region has 14 residues. The CDR3 DNA reads as TGTGCCAGCAGTTACCACGGGGCGTCTCTGGGCTACACCTTC. It yields the protein CASSYHGASLGYTF.

This clonotype has more than one count but fewer than ten. V usage is TRBV2 and J usage is TRBJ2-1, with D possibly called TRBD1 or TRBD2 (5 bases each). Per the germline V gene, CDR1 is SNHLY and CDR2 is FYNNEI. The V end lost 3 bases, the J end lost 0 bases, and 21 bases lay between the germline ends. This CDR3 contains 19 residues. In DNA form, the CDR3 reads TGTGCCAGCAGTGATCCCATTGCCCGGGGCCCCACCTCCTACAATGAGCAGTTCTTC. Translating gives CASSDPIARGPTSYNEQFF.

A few counts support this clonotype. This chain connects TRBV4-3 to TRBJ2-1; 10 nucleotides match TRBD2. Germline CDR1 and CDR2: LGHNA and YSLEER. The CDR3 has 13 residues. Trimming at V came to 4 bases and at J to 13 bases, leaving 7 bases not matched to a gene. CDR3: CASSPRGTSVQFF. The CDR3 nucleotides are TGCGCCAGCAGCCCTCGAGGGACTAGCGTTCAGTTCTTC.

The sample holds a few counts of this clonotype. The chain has TRBV15 and TRBJ2-3; D is undetermined. V shed 1 base and J shed 6 bases, with 2 bases lying between them. This CDR3 spans 11 amino acids. CDR1 LNHNV and CDR2 YYDKDF come from the germline V gene (reference sequence). The CDR3 region is CATSRGDTQYF. The CDR3 nucleotides are TGTGCCACCAGCAGAGGGGATACGCAGTATTTT.

This clonotype was detected once. This chain links TRBV12-3 or TRBV12-4 with TRBJ1-2; D is perhaps TRBD1 (6 bases). The CDR3 spans 12 residues. V lost 6 bases, J lost 7 bases, and 12 bases lay in between. CDR3 nucleotide sequence: TGTGCCAGCAGGACACAGGGTTCTGGCTACACCTTC. Its translation: CASRTQGSGYTF.

This clonotype was picked up a small number of times. This rearrangement joins TRBV5-1 to TRBJ2-2; tentatively, D is TRBD1 (6 bases). Trimming stripped 0 bases from V and 4 bases from J, with 10 bases between. CDR1 SGHRS and CDR2 YFSETQ come from the germline V gene. This CDR3 has 15 amino acids. CDR3 DNA sequence: TGCGCCAGCAGCTTGGGACAGACAGGCACCGGGGAGCTGTTTTTT. It codes for CASSLGQTGTGELFF.

The rearrangement uses TRBV9 and TRBJ2-3, with D unclear. Germline values: CDR1 SGDLS, CDR2 YYNGEE. Trimming pared 4 bases from V and 2 bases from J, leaving 8 bases between. The CDR3 covers 13 residues. CDR3 coding DNA: TGTGCCAGCAGCTTCACCCCCACAGATACGCAGTATTTT. Translated: CASSFTPTDTQYF.

This rearrangement joins TRBV20-1 to TRBJ2-4; 7 positions match TRBD1. J was trimmed by 8 bases and V by 6 bases; bases with no gene match: 4. The CDR3 length is 11 residues. The germline gives CDR1 DFQATT, CDR2 SNEGSKA (reference sequence). The CDR3 DNA follows: TGCAGTGCCAACCAGGGGGACATTCAGTACTTC. Translating gives CSANQGDIQYF.

This clonotype showed up just a few times. The chain employs TRBV12-3 or TRBV12-4 and TRBJ2-3, with TRBD2 identical over 8 bases. Trimming took 6 bases from V and 0 from J; bases not matched to a gene: 5. This CDR3 comprises 15 residues. The CDR3 nucleotides read TGTGCCAGCAGGGGGACTAGGCATAGCACAGATACGCAGTATTTT. Protein: CASRGTRHSTDTQYF.

The chain carries TRBV2 and TRBJ1-5, with unresolved D. This CDR3 comprises 13 residues. Trimming cost V 8 bases and J 3 bases, with 11 bases left between them. CDR1 and CDR2 (germline): SNHLY, FYNNEI. CDR3 sequence: CASGREINQPQHF. CDR3 nucleotide sequence: TGTGCCAGCGGGAGGGAAATCAATCAGCCCCAGCATTTT.

At least ten counts were recorded for this clonotype. This chain joins TRBV29-1 and TRBJ1-1, with D maybe TRBD1 (5 bases). The CDR3 sequence is 14 residues long. Germline lookup yields CDR1 SQVTM and CDR2 ANQGSEA. V shed 1 base and J shed 1 base, with 10 bases lying between them. The CDR3 coding sequence is TGCAGCGTTGAAGGGGGCTGGGAGAACACTGAAGCTTTCTTT. Translation gives CSVEGGWENTEAFF.

The gene calls are TRBV3-1 and TRBJ2-1, with TRBD2 matching 13 bases. This CDR3 is built from 20 residues. The trim removed 5 bases at V and 7 bases at J, leaving 20 bases unmatched. The germline CDR1 and CDR2 sequences are LGHDT and YNNKEL (reference sequence). The CDR3 region has the DNA TGTGCCAGCAGCTTACTCTCCGGGACTAGCGGGAATAGAGGGAAGAATGAGCAGTTCTTC. Encoded protein: CASSLLSGTSGNRGKNEQFF.

At least ten counts were recorded for this clonotype. The gene calls are TRBV7-6 and TRBJ1-2; 9 nucleotides agree with TRBD1. Germline CDR1 is SGHVS and CDR2 is FNYEAQ. V shed 1 base and J 2 bases; nucleotides not matched to a gene: 8. This CDR3 has 17 amino acids. The CDR3 coding sequence is TGTGCCAGCAGCTTAGTGCACGGGACAGGGCCCAACTATGGCTACACCTTC. It encodes CASSLVHGTGPNYGYTF.